This T cell receptor beta chain was observed in a study of blood T cell repertoires in COVID-19. Study context: The origin of the acute and convalescent COVID-19 samples was the United States, Italy and Spain. Sources were T cells, B-cell-depleted T cells, or PBMCs; the material itself was cDNA or gDNA.

CDR3 length equals 15 residues. Germline loops: CDR1 LNHDA, CDR2 SQIVND (reference sequence). Trimming cost V 3 bases and J 1 base, with 12 bases left between them. In the original processing: Reference gene primers were amplified, and this amplification served to estimate nucleated cell counts. TCRdb's table, derived via immunoSEQ multiplex PCR, lists solely in-frame clones and lacks some. V and J calls and clone size come straight from that table; D and trimming were deduced from the DNA. Of fewer than 300,000 clones in the sample, approximately 80% are singletons; the top ten hold 2.5% to 3%. The TCR sequence derives from a woman aged 55-70 years with active or convalescent COVID-19. The rearrangement links TRBV19 to TRBJ2-5; weak D call: TRBD1 (6 bases). Source material: peripheral blood. The CDR3 sequence is CASSIMTGSQETQYF. The CDR3 DNA is TGTGCCAGTAGTATTATGACAGGCAGCCAAGAGACCCAGTACTTC.